This T cell receptor (beta chain) derives from a study of shared clonotypes between healthy human individuals. Measured with immunoSEQ multiplex PCR; TCRdb has only the in-frame clones, and not every one. The repertoire consists of 1 million to 1.2 million clones, with 60% to 80% occurring once and the leading ten covering about 0.94%. Study observations and caveats: Non-shared clonotypes displayed generation probabilities falling below those of clonotypes present in all four donors.

The CDR3 covers 20 residues. The V gene's germline CDR1 is MDHEN and CDR2 SYDVKM. With V trimmed by 10 bases and J by 4 bases, 21 bases remained unmatched. This clone was seen only a few times. Its antigen remains unknown. The TCR comes from a man aged 18 to 30 in good health. Some clones in this sample may be carry-over from other donors' samples. The specimen was memory CD4+ T cells from PBMCs. The sample's subset: CD45RA-negative fraction. This sequence joins TRBV28 and TRBJ2-2, with 13 bases fitting TRBD2. CDR3 sequence: CATQTPLGRLAGGGTGELFF. For the CDR3, the DNA is TGTGCCACCCAGACCCCATTGGGTAGACTAGCGGGAGGTGGCACCGGGGAGCTGTTTTTT. The variable domain in full, with the rest retrieved from reference TRBV28 and TRBJ2-2, is DVKVTQSSRYLVKRTGEKVFLECVQDMDHENMFWYRQDPGLGLRLIYFSYDVKMKEKGDIPEGYSVSREKKERFSLILESASTNQTSMYLCATQTPLGRLAGGGTGELFFGEGSRLTVL.